The source of this T cell receptor (beta chain) is a study of cytotoxic CD8 clonotypes in ibrutinib-treated CLL (dated by TCRdb to the early 2020s). With regard to the full study: In this cohort, around 15 patients were treatment-naive and about a dozen were relapsed/refractory, while some 18 had unmutated IGHV. Partial responses were observed in about 25 patients and complete responses in 2; after a median follow-up of around 68 months, remission was maintained in about 15 patients and progression was observed in about twelve. Response samples were obtained after a median of around 11 months of treatment, with a range of roughly 6 to 40 months. On average, each sample yielded some 250,000 productive templates and about 100,000 productive rearrangements. Of the roughly 86 participants in the trial, 25 to 30 had longitudinal samples available. Cryopreserved peripheral blood mononuclear cells were obtained prior to treatment, at the time of response, and at either disease progression or sustained remission. Beyond this particular receptor, the publication reports: Sampling times were not matched between patients in sustained remission and patients whose disease was progressing, and lymph node repertoires were not examined. At baseline, clonality was higher than in age-matched healthy donors and showed a strong correlation with circulating CD8+ T-cell counts. Public clonotypes were rare and either contracted or stayed stable during treatment, and the rise in clonality at ibrutinib response reflected the expansion of private clonotypes. At ibrutinib response clonality went up, during sustained remission it held steady, and at progression it dropped back toward baseline.

For TCR beta library preparation, roughly 1.8 micrograms of genomic DNA was extracted from cryopreserved PBMCs. Longitudinal blood samples from CLL patients on ibrutinib monotherapy underwent high-throughput TCR beta sequencing. The patients were enrolled in a single-center, open-label phase 2 trial of ibrutinib monotherapy. Per the germline V gene, SGHTA is the CDR1 and FQGTGA is the CDR2. The CDR3 has 15 amino acids, counting the end cysteine and phenylalanine. Only the CDR3 DNA is retained, 45 bases long and in frame from the first base. V was cut back by 1 base and J by 4 bases, leaving a gap of 13 bases between them. Each clonotype received, on average, 10x coverage in deep resolution sequencing performed on a MiSeq, where the target depth lay between 1 in 1 million and 1 in 200,000 T cells. TCR beta libraries were generated with the immunoSEQ hsTCRB Kit. Concerning the study's data processing: Data were analyzed with ImmunoSEQ Data Assistant and ImmunoSEQ Analyzer, with V, D and J genes assigned per IMGT definitions. Clonality, which ranges from 0 to 1, was calculated as one minus the normalized Shannon entropy of productive rearrangement frequencies. Public clonotype analysis was restricted to overrepresented clonotypes comprising at least 0.05% of each patient's repertoire. Some twelve repertoires from age-matched healthy donors, obtained from immuneACCESS, served as clonality controls. Held by TCRdb, this immuneACCESS table contains in-frame sequences only and omits some clones. Under half of the omission traces to an unresolved V gene where checked; the cause of the rest is unknown. The V and J calls and the clone size are those of that table, but D and trimming were determined from the DNA. This sample lists 35,000 to 40,000 clones; around 53% were detected once. The ten largest make up approximately 19% of the sample.

This clone was found many times. Its antigen is unknown. No per-base quality is available; no much larger clone lies one base away. The TCR comes from a human donor with chronic lymphocytic leukemia. This sample comprised PBMCs, obtained before ibrutinib treatment. The rearranged segments are TRBV7-3 and TRBJ1-1; the D gene is perhaps TRBD1, from 5 matching bases. The nucleotide sequence reads as follows: TGTGCCAGCAGCTTAAGTCCGACAGATAGCACTGAAGCTTTCTTT. Its translation is CASSLSPTDSTEAFF.